This T cell receptor beta chain was identified during a study of blood T cell repertoires in COVID-19. Across the study: Researchers got acute and convalescent COVID-19 samples from the United States, Italy and Spain. Sample material is recorded as cDNA or gDNA derived from T cells, B-cell-depleted T cells, or PBMCs.

V lost 2 bases and J lost 2, with 10 bases in between. The CDR3 has 14 amino acids. Germline V CDR1 and CDR2: SGHRS, YFSETQ. This table comes from immunoSEQ multiplex PCR, and its TCRdb copy is limited to in-frame clones, with some not included. The table includes more than 200,000 clones, 88% detected once. Patients in Seattle were enrolled during active infection, then followed longitudinally. The sequenced sample consisted of peripheral blood. V gene TRBV5-1 combines with J gene TRBJ2-5; D is undetermined. This receptor was identified in a woman in her 30s with COVID-19, enrolled during active disease. CDR3 DNA: TGCGCCAGCAGCTTAACAACTACTCAAGAGACCCAGTACTTC. Translation: CASSLTTTQETQYF.